One sample yielded the 15 T cell receptor beta chains listed below, sequenced in a study of T-cell memory formation after mild COVID-19. Via MiXCR, TCRdb re-called the 5' RACE reads, giving one row per CDR3 protein. Of a few hundred thousand distinct CDR3 sequences in the sample, roughly 25% were seen once. Sequenced input: PBMCs or a T cell subset sorted from them (not recorded which). These receptors originate from an adult woman who had mild COVID-19 (a few samples of this study predate the infection). Cell type and time point are not known.

The V and J genes are TRBV27 and TRBJ1-4; 9 bases agree with TRBD1. The length of the CDR3 is 15 residues. Germline trimming cut 5 bases from V and 8 bases from J; bases unmatched to any gene: 9. Germline CDR1 and CDR2: MNHEY and SMNVEV (reference sequence). CDR3 residues: CASSPLQGAREKLFF. The DNA of the CDR3 is TGTGCCAGCAGTCCATTACAGGGGGCGCGGGAAAAACTGTTTTTT.

The chain recombines TRBV5-1 with TRBJ2-7; 7 bases align to TRBD1. V gave up 4 bases and J gave up 3 bases; unmatched junction bases: 4. The CDR3 covers 13 residues. Germline CDR1 and CDR2: SGHRS and YFSETQ. The CDR3 is CASSTGVGYEQYF. The CDR3 region has the DNA TGCGCCAGCAGCACAGGGGTGGGCTACGAGCAGTACTTC. Drawing the rest from reference TRBV5-1 and TRBJ2-7, the complete variable domain is KAGVTQTPRYLIKTRGQQVTLSCSPISGHRSVSWYQQTPGQGLQFLFEYFSETQRNKGNFPGRFSGRQFSNSRSEMNVSTLELGDSALYLCASSTGVGYEQYFGPGTRLTVT.

This chain links TRBV7-9 with TRBJ1-2; 12 nucleotides agree with TRBD1. CDR1 SEHNR and CDR2 FQNEAQ come from the germline V gene (reference sequence). This CDR3 is built from 14 residues. The junction had 6 bases not matched to a gene; V was cut back by 5 bases and J by 8 bases. In DNA, the CDR3 is TGTGCCAGCAGCCCGGGACAGGGGGCTGGGGGCTACACCTTC. This gives the protein CASSPGQGAGGYTF. Together with reference TRBV7-9 and TRBJ1-2, the CDR3 gives the full variable domain: DTGVSQNPRHKITKRGQNVTFRCDPISEHNRLYWYRQTLGQGPEFLTYFQNEAQLEKSRLLSDRFSAERPKGSFSTLEIQRTEQGDSAMYLCASSPGQGAGGYTFGSGTRLTVV.

The chain employs TRBV4-1 and TRBJ2-1; no firm D call. The V gene's germline CDR1 is MGHRA and CDR2 YSYEKL. Trimming removed 4 bases at V and 9 bases at J, with 13 bases between. The CDR3 has 13 amino acids. CDR3 DNA sequence: TGCGCCAGCAGCCCCCCTCAGAGTCCTGAGCAGTTCTTC. Protein: CASSPPQSPEQFF.

Only a few counts were recorded for this clonotype. The V and J genes are TRBV4-1 and TRBJ2-1, with a weak D call TRBD2 (6 bases). The CDR3 extends over 18 amino acids. Germline lookup yields CDR1 MGHRA and CDR2 YSYEKL. V was trimmed by 1 base and J by 8 bases, leaving 24 bases between them. The CDR3 DNA is TGCGCCAGCAGCCAAGCCGAAGTTAGATTTAGCGGAGCTTATGAGCAGTTCTTC. Translating gives CASSQAEVRFSGAYEQFF.

V is TRBV12-3 or TRBV12-4 and J is TRBJ2-7; 7 positions agree with TRBD1. CDR3 length: 19 amino acids. V lost 1 base, J lost 2 bases, and 17 bases stayed unmatched. The CDR3 coding sequence is TGTGCCAGCAGTTTAGAAACACCGGGACAGCAAACGACAGCCTACGAGCAGTACTTC. Its protein product is CASSLETPGQQTTAYEQYF.

In regard to this clonotype: The junction shows a germline mismatch at one end, possibly a read error. The chain carries TRBV5-5 and TRBJ2-3; D uncertain. Germline CDR1 SGHKS, CDR2 YYEKEE (reference sequence). CDR3 length: 14 amino acids. The CDR3 reads CASSSEWGADRQYF. In DNA form, the CDR3 reads TGTGCCAGCAGCTCCGAATGGGGTGCTGATAGGCAGTATTTT.

Many counts were recorded for this clonotype. The chain combines TRBV4-1 with TRBJ2-1; 12 positions agree with TRBD2. Losses at the gene ends were 1 base for V and 8 bases for J; bases not matched to a gene: 6. This CDR3 contains 16 residues. Germline V lookup: CDR1 MGHRA, CDR2 YSYEKL. The CDR3 region has the DNA TGCGCCAGCAGCCAAGCTCTAGCGGGGGGGCCTGATGAGCAGTTCTTC. Its translation: CASSQALAGGPDEQFF.

This rearrangement joins TRBV3-1 to TRBJ2-3; D not resolved. V was clipped by 0 bases and J by 9 bases, with 10 bases between them. This CDR3 is 13 amino acids long. Looked up from germline, CDR1 is LGHDT and CDR2 is YNNKEL (reference sequence). CDR3 amino acids: CASSQEARQTQYF. The DNA of the CDR3 is TGTGCCAGCAGCCAAGAAGCAAGGCAAACGCAGTATTTT.

The J gene is TRBJ1-3, the V gene TRBV7-9; 7 bases match TRBD1. CDR3 length equals 17 residues. Germline CDR1 is SEHNR and CDR2 is FQNEAQ (reference sequence). Trimming took 5 bases from V and 5 from J; bases not matched to a gene: 15. In DNA, the CDR3 is TGTGCCAGCAGCCCCAGGGGACAGCCGAAAATTAGAAACACCATATATTTT. Translating gives CASSPRGQPKIRNTIYF.

In its sample, this clonotype was seen a few times. This sequence joins TRBV12-3 or TRBV12-4 and TRBJ1-1; TRBD1 agrees at 8 bases. The J segment lost 1 base and the V segment lost 0 bases, leaving 1 base of the junction unmatched. This CDR3 spans 15 amino acids. CDR3: CASSLAQGANTEAFF. CDR3 DNA: TGTGCCAGCAGTTTAGCGCAGGGGGCGAACACTGAAGCTTTCTTT.

The rearrangement links TRBV7-2 to TRBJ2-1; D possibly corresponds to TRBD2 (6 bases). From germline, CDR1 is SGHTA and CDR2 FQGNSA. The ends were cut back, 2 bases at V and 3 bases at J, with 14 bases in the middle. The CDR3 is 16 residues long. CDR3 region: CASSLWREGGYNEQFF. For the CDR3, the DNA is TGTGCCAGCAGCTTATGGCGGGAAGGAGGCTACAATGAGCAGTTCTTC.

This clonotype was counted between two and nine times. This chain joins TRBV12-3 or TRBV12-4 and TRBJ2-1; 10 bases are shared with TRBD2. Germline trimming cut 8 bases from V and 8 bases from J; bases unmatched to any gene: 6. The length of the CDR3 is 13 residues. The CDR3 reads CASAQAGGDEQFF. The DNA of the CDR3 is TGTGCCAGCGCACAAGCGGGGGGGGATGAGCAGTTCTTC.

This chain joins TRBV5-4 and TRBJ2-7; D not certain. The germline gives CDR1 SGHNT, CDR2 YYREEE (reference sequence). Trimming shortened V by 4 bases and J by 5 bases, and 16 bases separated the two germline ends. The CDR3 extends over 14 amino acids. The CDR3 DNA reads TGTGCCAGCAGCCTCCTAACGGAAGTCCACGAGCAGTACTTC. Translated, it gives CASSLLTEVHEQYF. Full variable domain (remainder filled in from reference TRBV5-4 and TRBJ2-7): ETGVTQSPTHLIKTRGQQVTLRCSSQSGHNTVSWYQQALGQGPQFIFQYYREEENGRGNFPPRFSGLQFPNYSSELNVNALELDDSALYLCASSLLTEVHEQYFGPGTRLTVT.

The rearrangement links TRBV10-3 to TRBJ2-7; 9 positions match TRBD1. V shed 10 bases and J 4 bases; nucleotides not matched to a gene: 5. There are 12 residues in the CDR3. The germline V gene encodes CDR1 ENHRY and CDR2 SYGVKD. CDR3: CATGGQGYEQYF. Written as DNA, the CDR3 is TGTGCCACCGGAGGACAGGGGTACGAGCAGTACTTC.